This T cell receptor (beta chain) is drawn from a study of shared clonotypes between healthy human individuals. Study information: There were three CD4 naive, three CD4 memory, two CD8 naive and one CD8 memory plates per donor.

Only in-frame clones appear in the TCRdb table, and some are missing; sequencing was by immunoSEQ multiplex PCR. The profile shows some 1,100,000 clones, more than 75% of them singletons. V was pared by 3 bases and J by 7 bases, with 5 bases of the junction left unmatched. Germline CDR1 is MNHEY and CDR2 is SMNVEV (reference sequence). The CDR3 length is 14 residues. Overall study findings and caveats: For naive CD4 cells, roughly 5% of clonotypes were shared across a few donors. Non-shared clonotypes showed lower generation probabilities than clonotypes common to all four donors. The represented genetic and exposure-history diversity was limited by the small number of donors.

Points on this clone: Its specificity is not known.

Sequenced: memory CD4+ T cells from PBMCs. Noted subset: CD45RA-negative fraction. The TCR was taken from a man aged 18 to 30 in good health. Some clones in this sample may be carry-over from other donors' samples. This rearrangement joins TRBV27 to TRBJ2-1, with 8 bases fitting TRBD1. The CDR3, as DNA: TGTGCCAGCAGTTTCGGCAGGGGGCGGAATGAGCAGTTCTTC. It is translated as CASSFGRGRNEQFF.